The 20 T cell receptor beta chains in this list originate from one sample, sequenced in a study of CD8+ T cells in alopecia areata (dated by TCRdb to the late 2010s). The treatment or condition label of this sample denotes: oral pan-JAK inhibitor, 5-10 mg twice daily. Preparation of the library involved the immunoSEQ multiplex PCR assay. RNA was extracted from all samples and reverse transcribed into cDNA as template for TCR sequencing. The immuneACCESS repertoire file appears here via TCRdb, limited to in-frame rearrangements. These files lack a portion of the clones; in checked studies, under half of the deficit traces to unresolved V genes, and the cause of the others is not known. This sample lists approximately 210,000 clones; roughly 66% were detected once. 1.2% of the sample belongs to the ten largest clones. The source material was CD4+ T cells sorted from blood, sampled at week 44, from a patient treated with tofacitinib. All receptors come from a human donor with alopecia areata.

The J gene is TRBJ1-1, the V gene TRBV7-8, with D possibly being TRBD1 (5 bases). Trimming stripped 6 bases from V and 0 bases from J, with 20 bases between. This CDR3 region has 17 residues. Germline CDR1 reads SGHVS; CDR2 reads FQNEAQ. DNA for the CDR3: TGTGCCAGCAGACACTCGCCGAGCGGGGGGATGAACACTGAAGCTTTCTTT. Its protein product is CASRHSPSGGMNTEAFF.

Concerning this clone: Other nucleotide sequences from this sample produce the same CDR3. The CDR3 nucleotides read TGCAGCGTTACCGGGACATTGAACACTGAAGCTTTCTTT. The encoded protein is CSVTGTLNTEAFF. The rearrangement joins TRBV29-1 to TRBJ1-1, with D maybe TRBD1 (6 bases). CDR3 length equals 13 residues. The germline V gene encodes CDR1 SQVTM and CDR2 ANQGSEA. V shed 5 bases and J shed 0 bases, with 10 bases lying between them.

The chain is built from TRBV28 and TRBJ2-7; D perhaps matches TRBD1 (6 bases). Germline CDR1 reads MDHEN; CDR2 reads SYDVKM. The V end was cut by 5 bases, the J end by 4 bases, with 12 bases between. This CDR3 is 13 amino acids long. The CDR3, as DNA: TGTGCCAGCAGTGAACAGGGTTGGTACGAGCAGTACTTC. Translation gives CASSEQGWYEQYF.

V gene TRBV9 combines with J gene TRBJ1-2, with D unresolved. Per the germline V gene, CDR1 is SGDLS and CDR2 is YYNGEE. Trimming took 0 bases from V and 4 from J, leaving 13 bases between them. The CDR3 has 15 residues. The CDR3: CASSVAGEATYGYTF. The CDR3, as DNA: TGTGCCAGCAGCGTAGCTGGGGAGGCGACCTATGGCTACACCTTC.

The V gene is TRBV25-1, the J gene TRBJ1-2, with D maybe TRBD1 (5 bases). The ends were cut back, 2 bases at V and 8 bases at J, with 9 bases in the middle. The length of the CDR3 is 12 residues. Germline CDR1 is MGHDK and CDR2 is SYGVNS. CDR3: CASSERGEGYTF. DNA of the CDR3: TGTGCCAGCAGTGAAAGGGGCGAGGGCTACACCTTC.

This clone was picked up one time. The sample holds other DNA sequences that translate to the same CDR3. This sequence joins TRBV30 and TRBJ1-1; D remains ambiguous. Trimming left V 0 bases short and J 1 base short, with 6 bases between. CDR1 and CDR2 (germline): GTSNPN, SVGIG (reference sequence). The CDR3 loop spans 13 amino acids. Here the CDR3 DNA reads TGTGCCTGGAGTGTCCAGGAGAACACTGAAGCTTTCTTT. Amino acids: CAWSVQENTEAFF.

The chain links TRBV30 to TRBJ1-5; D gene ambiguous. This CDR3 has 13 amino acids. The ends were cut back, 2 bases at V and 7 bases at J, with 12 bases in the middle. Germline CDR1 is GTSNPN and CDR2 is SVGIG (reference sequence). This chain's CDR3 is CAWSHRGRQPQHF. The CDR3 DNA follows: TGTGCCTGGAGTCATCGCGGCAGACAGCCCCAGCATTTT.

The V and J genes are TRBV29-1 and TRBJ1-1; D is undetermined. V was shortened by 1 base and J by 6 bases, with 6 bases between the two germline ends. CDR1 is SQVTM, CDR2 ANQGSEA, per germline. CDR3 length: 11 amino acids. The CDR3 DNA reads TGCAGCGTTGAAGGGCGAGCTGAAGCTTTCTTT. It encodes CSVEGRAEAFF.

Remarks on this clone: This CDR3 is also generated by other DNA sequences in the sample. The genes are TRBV7-3 and TRBJ2-3; no clear D. The V end was cut by 5 bases, the J end by 2 bases, with 8 bases between. Germline assignment: CDR1 SGHTA and CDR2 FQGTGA. The CDR3 consists of 13 residues. The chain's CDR3 is CASSLTYTDTQYF. The CDR3 DNA reads as TGTGCCAGCAGCCTGACATACACAGATACGCAGTATTTT.

The table lists this clone with a few counts. In DNA, the CDR3 is TGTGCCAGCAGCTTATTGGACGAGCAGTACTTC. Translation: CASSLLDEQYF. The chain recombines TRBV7-2 with TRBJ2-7; D not certain. The germline V gene has CDR1 SGHTA and CDR2 FQGNSA. Trimming removed 2 bases from V and 5 bases from J, with 4 bases in between. The CDR3 extends over 11 amino acids.

The chain recombines TRBV7-2 with TRBJ1-5; D is unresolved. Germline V CDR1 and CDR2: SGHTA, FQGNSA. V lost 7 bases and J 6 bases, leaving 13 bases between the germline ends. The CDR3 runs 13 residues. The CDR3 here is CASNLGFGQPQHF. The CDR3 DNA is TGTGCCAGCAATCTAGGTTTCGGTCAGCCCCAGCATTTT. Variable domain in full (rest from reference TRBV7-2 and TRBJ1-5): GAGVSQSPSNKVTEKGKDVELRCDPISGHTALYWYRQSLGQGLEFLIYFQGNSAPDKSGLPSDRFSAERTGGSVSTLTIQRTQQEDSAVYLCASNLGFGQPQHFGDGTRLSIL.

This clone was found a few times. The chain uses TRBV14 and TRBJ1-1; D remains unclear. V was clipped by 1 base and J by 4 bases, with 19 bases between them. Germline values: CDR1 SGHDN, CDR2 FVKESK. The CDR3 has 17 residues. The CDR3 DNA is TGTGCCAGCAGCCAAGGAGTGGGCAGCGTTTTCGGCACTGAAGCTTTCTTT. Its translation is CASSQGVGSVFGTEAFF.

V and J are TRBV4-3 and TRBJ1-2, with TRBD1 matching 7 bases. The germline CDR1 and CDR2 sequences are LGHNA and YSLEER. The CDR3 has 15 amino acids. Trimming took 0 bases from V and 2 from J; bases not matched to a gene: 3. The DNA for the CDR3 is TGCGCCAGCAGCCAAGAGACAGGGAGCAACTATGGCTACACCTTC. Protein: CASSQETGSNYGYTF.

This clone showed up just a few times. V and J are TRBV7-3 and TRBJ2-2; 10 bases are shared with TRBD2. Trimming took 8 bases from V and 1 from J; bases not matched to a gene: 7. The CDR3 runs 16 residues. Germline CDR1 SGHTA, CDR2 FQGTGA. The CDR3 loop reads CASAASGGQNTGELFF. The CDR3 coding sequence is TGTGCCAGCGCAGCTAGCGGGGGACAGAACACCGGGGAGCTGTTTTTT.

CDR3 protein: CASSLYQRTSSYNEQFF. DNA of the CDR3: TGTGCCAGCAGCTTATATCAGAGGACGAGCTCCTACAATGAGCAGTTCTTC. The chain combines TRBV7-6 with TRBJ2-1, with D unresolved. The V end was cut by 2 bases, the J end by 0 bases, with 14 bases between. The CDR3 is 17 amino acids. Germline CDR1 SGHVS, CDR2 FNYEAQ. Based on the CDR3 plus reference TRBV7-6 and TRBJ2-1, the full variable domain is GAGVSQSPRYKVTKRGQDVALRCDPISGHVSLYWYRQALGQGPEFLTYFNYEAQQDKSGLPNDRFSAERPEGSISTLTIQRTEQRDSAMYRCASSLYQRTSSYNEQFFGPGTRLTVL.

In its sample, this clone was seen once. Other DNA sequences in this specimen translate into the identical CDR3. This chain uses TRBV5-4 with TRBJ2-7, with TRBD2 matching 10 bases. The ends lost 4 bases at V and 0 bases at J; junction bases unmatched: 4. This CDR3 comprises 15 residues. CDR1 is SGHNT, CDR2 YYREEE, per germline (reference sequence). The CDR3 DNA follows: TGTGCCAGCAGCCTTAGCGGGGGGCTCTCCTACGAGCAGTACTTC. It specifies CASSLSGGLSYEQYF.

The J gene is TRBJ1-5, the V gene TRBV19; 7 bases agree with TRBD1. V dropped 5 bases and J dropped 2; count of bases not matched to a gene: 6. Germline-derived CDR1 and CDR2 are LNHDA and SQIVND (reference sequence). The CDR3 contains 15 residues. The CDR3 DNA reads TGTGCCAGTAGTCAACAGGGGAACGGCAATCAGCCCCAGCATTTT. It translates to CASSQQGNGNQPQHF.

The CDR3 here is CAISEELLNSPLHF. The CDR3 DNA sequence: TGTGCCATCAGTGAGGAATTGCTGAATTCACCCCTCCACTTT. The V and J genes are TRBV10-3 and TRBJ1-6; D is undetermined. The CDR3 covers 14 residues. Deletions cut 2 bases from V and 7 bases from J, with 9 bases between. Germline CDR1 ENHRY, CDR2 SYGVKD.

On this clone: One end of the junction is discordant with germline, which a read error may explain. The chain employs TRBV11-2 and TRBJ1-2; D is undetermined. CDR3 length equals 13 residues. The germline V gene encodes CDR1 SGHAT and CDR2 FQNNGV. The CDR3 loop is CASTLVRGGGYTF. The CDR3 DNA reads TGTGCCAGCACCTTAGTTCGGGGAGGTGGCTACACCTTC.

The V gene is TRBV15, the J gene TRBJ2-1; TRBD2 might be the D (7 bases). Germline values: CDR1 LNHNV, CDR2 YYDKDF (reference sequence). CDR3 length equals 15 residues. Trimming took 1 base from V and 10 from J, leaving 17 bases between them. CDR3 residues: CATSRGREGGIEQFF. In DNA, the CDR3 is TGTGCCACCAGCAGAGGAAGGGAGGGGGGCATAGAGCAGTTCTTC.